The subject of this entry is one T cell receptor beta chain. The antigen remains unidentified. This sample is drawn from a study of beta chain features in type 1 diabetes. Study-level background: Over all samples combined, fewer than 130,000,000 sorted cells were examined.

The V gene end was trimmed by 1 base and the J gene end by 8 bases; junction bases not matched to a gene: 11. Germline assignment: CDR1 LNHDA and CDR2 SQIVND (reference sequence). The CDR3 spans 16 residues. Study-wide points: Moderate yet significant TCRB CDR3 shortening was seen in Type 1 diabetes patients in all four CD4+ subsets.

Expressed TCRB transcripts were sequenced, since all the RNA that had been isolated was reverse transcribed. The data were produced by immunoSEQ multiplex PCR, yet TCRdb's version contains in-frame clones alone and is incomplete. The sample lists 95,000 to 150,000 clones, about 17% occurring once. Sequenced sample: central memory CD4+ T cells from blood. The source is a man aged 25-45 years with type 1 diabetes. The J gene is TRBJ2-4, the V gene TRBV19; TRBD1 matches at 7 bases. CDR3 nucleotides: TGTGCCAGTAGTATAGCCCCAGGCCCAGGGGGAGACATTCAGTACTTC. Its translation: CASSIAPGPGGDIQYF. Supplemented by reference TRBV19 and TRBJ2-4, the full variable domain reads DGGITQSPKYLFRKEGQNVTLSCEQNLNHDAMYWYRQDPGQGLRLIYYSQIVNDFQKGDIAEGYSVSREKKESFPLTVTSAQKNPTAFYLCASSIAPGPGGDIQYFGAGTRLSVL.